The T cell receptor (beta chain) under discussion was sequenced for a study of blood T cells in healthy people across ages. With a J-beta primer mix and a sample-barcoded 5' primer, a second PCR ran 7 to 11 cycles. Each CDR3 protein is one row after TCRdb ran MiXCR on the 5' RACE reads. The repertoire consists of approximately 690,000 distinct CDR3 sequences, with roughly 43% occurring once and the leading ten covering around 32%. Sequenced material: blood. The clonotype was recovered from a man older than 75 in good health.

The CDR3 reads CATSDPTTWRADTQYF. The CDR3 bases are TGTGCCACCAGTGATCCGACTACGTGGCGGGCAGATACGCAGTATTTT. J is TRBJ2-3 and V is TRBV24-1, with TRBD2 as a possible D gene (5 bases). The CDR3 is made up of 16 amino acids. CDR1 is KGHDR, CDR2 SFDVKD, per germline. V was clipped by 3 bases and J by 4 bases, with 16 bases between them.